The 5 T cell receptor beta chains below were found in one sample sequenced in a study of T cell responses to AZD1222 COVID-19 vaccine. Measured with immunoSEQ multiplex PCR; TCRdb has only the in-frame clones, and not every one. This sample has about 170,000 clones, with roughly nine tenths found just once. Source: peripheral blood, taken on day 0 of AZD1222 vaccination. These receptors originate from an adult in good health.

The CDR3 DNA sequence: TGTGCCAGCAGCTTCCAGCGGGGGTACGATACGCAGTATTTT. Translated: CASSFQRGYDTQYF. The chain recombines TRBV5-8 with TRBJ2-3, with 8 bases lining up with TRBD2. The CDR3 has 14 residues. The trim removed 2 bases at V and 6 bases at J, leaving 5 bases unmatched. Germline V gene lookup returns CDR1 SGHTS and CDR2 YDEGEE.

This clone was recorded once. The chain carries TRBV28 and TRBJ2-6; D not certain. Germline values: CDR1 MDHEN, CDR2 SYDVKM. The V end lost 8 bases, the J end lost 0 bases, and 20 bases lay between the germline ends. The CDR3 contains 18 residues. In nucleotides, the CDR3 is TGTGCCAGCTATTCAACGTACAGCTTTATCTCTGGGGCCAACGTCCTGACTTTC. Residues: CASYSTYSFISGANVLTF.

The chain joins TRBV7-8 to TRBJ2-7, with D unclear. Trimming removed 3 bases at V and 0 bases at J, with 6 bases between. The CDR3 sequence is 13 residues long. CDR1 and CDR2 from the germline V gene are SGHVS and FQNEAQ. The CDR3, as DNA: TGTGCCAGCAGCTTGTCCAGCTCCTACGAGCAGTACGTC. Amino acid sequence: CASSLSSSYEQYV.

The J gene is TRBJ1-2, the V gene TRBV6-5, with D possibly being TRBD1 (5 bases). The CDR3 has 16 amino acids. V was shortened by 3 bases and J by 7 bases, with 21 bases between the two germline ends. The V gene's germline CDR1 is MNHEY and CDR2 SVGAGI. The CDR3 is CASSYFRGPQKFGYTF. In DNA, the CDR3 is TGTGCCAGCAGTTATTTTCGGGGACCTCAGAAGTTTGGCTACACCTTC.

The chain carries TRBV7-3 and TRBJ2-1; 8 bases line up with TRBD2. The ends lost 5 bases at V and 0 bases at J; junction bases unmatched: 3. Germline V gene lookup returns CDR1 SGHTA and CDR2 FQGTGA. The length of the CDR3 is 15 residues. CDR3 sequence reads: CASSERGGSYNEQFF. The CDR3 coding sequence is TGTGCCAGCAGCGAACGGGGGGGCTCCTACAATGAGCAGTTCTTC. Together with reference TRBV7-3 and TRBJ2-1, the CDR3 gives the full variable domain: GAGVSQTPSNKVTEKGKYVELRCDPISGHTALYWYRQSLGQGPEFLIYFQGTGAADDSGLPNDRFFAVRPEGSVSTLKIQRTERGDSAVYLCASSERGGSYNEQFFGPGTRLTVL.